These 15 T cell receptor beta chains were sequenced from one sample in a study of Graves' ophthalmopathy and Graves' hyperthyroidism. TCR beta CDR3 regions were amplified from RNA transcripts. Second-round multiplex PCR came after first-round RT-PCR with HTBI primers. TCRdb ran MiXCR on the multiplex PCR reads and lists one entry per CDR3 protein. In the table there are 600,000 to 950,000 distinct CDR3 sequences, around 40% of which are singletons. Sequenced material: peripheral blood. Receptors originate from an adult man with Graves' ophthalmopathy.

Turning to this clonotype: One junction end disagrees with the germline gene, perhaps due to a read error. The V and J genes are TRBV11-1 and TRBJ2-2; D possibly corresponds to TRBD2 (5 bases). The CDR3 consists of 15 residues. CDR1 SGHAT and CDR2 FQDESV come from the germline V gene (reference sequence). The CDR3 here is CASSLATANTGELLF. CDR3 sequence (DNA): TGTGCCAGCAGCTTAGCTACCGCGAACACCGGGGAGCTGCTTTTT.

This clonotype appeared a single time. At one end the junction does not follow the germline gene, possibly because of a read error. This chain connects TRBV7-9 to TRBJ2-7, with 8 bases identical to TRBD2. Germline-derived CDR1 and CDR2 are SEHNR and FQNEAQ (reference sequence). CDR3 length: 14 residues. Here the CDR3 reads CASSGTRTGYEQYF. The CDR3 DNA follows: TGCGCCAGCTCCGGGACTAGAACTGGGTACGAGCAGTACTTC.

The chain links TRBV15 to TRBJ1-2; TRBD1 agrees at 9 bases. Trimming at V came to 3 bases and at J to 4 bases, leaving 3 bases not matched to a gene. Germline V lookup: CDR1 LNHNV, CDR2 YYDKDF (reference sequence). The CDR3 is made up of 14 amino acids. The CDR3 protein is CATSSAGQGYGYTF. In nucleotides, the CDR3 is TGTGCCACCAGCAGTGCGGGACAGGGCTATGGCTACACCTTC. Full variable domain (missing parts from reference TRBV15 and TRBJ1-2): DAMVIQNPRYQVTQFGKPVTLSCSQTLNHNVMYWYQQKSSQAPKLLFHYYDKDFNNEADTPDNFQSRRPNTSFCFLDIRSPGLGDTAMYLCATSSAGQGYGYTFGSGTRLTVV.

This clonotype has at least ten counts. The genes are TRBV2 and TRBJ2-5; D unclear. V dropped 0 bases and J dropped 3 bases, with 5 bases sitting between them. This CDR3 has 13 amino acids. Germline CDR1 SNHLY, CDR2 FYNNEI. CDR3 nucleotide sequence: TGTGCCAGCAGTGAAGCGCAGGAAGAGACCCAGTACTTC. Translated, it gives CASSEAQEETQYF.

The V call is TRBV20-1, the J call TRBJ2-7; D perhaps matches TRBD1 (6 bases). The germline CDR1 and CDR2 sequences are DFQATT and SNEGSKA (reference sequence). The CDR3 consists of 12 residues. V dropped 4 bases and J dropped 2 bases, with 9 bases sitting between them. The CDR3: CSATGTTYEQYF. The CDR3 nucleotides are TGCAGTGCTACCGGGACAACCTACGAGCAGTACTTC.

Of note for this clonotype: A much larger clonotype is one base distant, so this may be a read error. The DNA of the CDR3 is TGTGCCATCATCGAGGGGAGGGGGCTTTACGAGCAGTACTTC. It specifies CAIIEGRGLYEQYF. The J gene is TRBJ2-7, the V gene TRBV10-3; tentatively, D is TRBD1 or TRBD2 (7 bases each). The CDR3 is made up of 14 amino acids. The germline CDR1 and CDR2 sequences are ENHRY and SYGVKD. Trimming pared 7 bases from V and 4 bases from J, leaving 17 bases between.

This clonotype occurred many times. The chain employs TRBV10-3 and TRBJ1-2; 10 bases match TRBD1. V was clipped by 7 bases and J by 5 bases; unmatched bases: 7. Germline V gene sequence: CDR1 ENHRY, CDR2 SYGVKD. CDR3 length: 14 amino acids. CDR3 region: CAIKSDRGRYGYTF. DNA of the CDR3: TGTGCCATCAAATCGGACAGGGGGAGATATGGCTACACCTTC.

A remark on this clonotype: The junction does not match germline at one end; this may be a read error. This chain connects TRBV10-3 to TRBJ1-4; D is unclear. The CDR3 sequence is 15 residues long. Germline CDR1 and CDR2: ENHRY and SYGVKD. The CDR3 nucleotides read TGTGCCAGCAGTGAATCCCCGGGGTCGGGTGAAAAACTGTTTTTT. It codes for CASSESPGSGEKLFF.

The genes are TRBV14 and TRBJ2-7, with TRBD1 as a possible D gene (6 bases). The CDR3 consists of 18 residues. The V end lost 6 bases, the J end lost 0 bases, and 24 bases lay between the germline ends. Germline CDR1 reads SGHDN; CDR2 reads FVKESK. The CDR3 DNA is TGTGCCAGCAGTTACTCGACCGGATCCGACAGGAGCTCCTACGAGCAGTACTTC. Amino acids: CASSYSTGSDRSSYEQYF.

This clonotype was observed many times. Mismatch with germline at one junction end may stem from a read error. V gene TRBV7-7 combines with J gene TRBJ2-5; no clear D gene. The V gene's germline CDR1 is SSHAT and CDR2 FNYEAQ (reference sequence). The CDR3 covers 15 residues. The CDR3 spells CASSLALAMGETQYF. The CDR3 DNA sequence: TGTGCTAGCAGCCTCGCACTCGCTATGGGAGAGACCCAGTACTTC. The full variable domain, in which reference TRBV7-7 and TRBJ2-5 provide the parts outside the CDR3, is GAGVSQSPRYKVTKRGQDVTLRCDPISSHATLYWYQQALGQGPEFLTYFNYEAQPDKSGLPSDRFSAERPEGSISTLTIQRTEQRDSAMYRCASSLALAMGETQYFGPGTRLLVL.

The sample holds many counts of this clonotype. The chain employs TRBV7-3 and TRBJ2-2, with TRBD1 identical over 8 bases. Germline V gene data show CDR1 as SGHTA and CDR2 as FQGTGA. V was pared by 5 bases and J by 6 bases, with 11 bases of the junction left unmatched. CDR3 length: 16 amino acids. Written as DNA, the CDR3 is TGTGCCAGCAGCCTTACCAGGGGGCAGGGTTCCGGGGAGCTGTTTTTT. Protein product: CASSLTRGQGSGELFF.

This clonotype was observed a single time. A clone one base away is much larger, so this may be a read error. CDR3 loop: CASSWDRGLEQYF. CDR3 sequence (DNA): TGTGCCAGCAGCTGGGACAGGGGGCTCGAGCAGTACTTC. This chain joins TRBV5-4 and TRBJ2-7, with 12 positions matching TRBD1. Germline lookup yields CDR1 SGHNT and CDR2 YYREEE (reference sequence). The V segment lost 3 bases and the J segment 6 bases; nucleotides outside the gene matches: 1. The CDR3 extends over 13 amino acids.

The CDR3 nucleotides read TGTGCCAGCAGCCCGCCGACAGTTGGAAGGGAGACCCAGTACTTC. Its protein product is CASSPPTVGRETQYF. V is TRBV5-5 and J is TRBJ2-5; weak D call: TRBD1 (5 bases). In germline, CDR1 is SGHKS, CDR2 YYEKEE (reference sequence). The CDR3 covers 15 residues. V was shortened by 4 bases and J by 5 bases, with 18 bases between the two germline ends.

This clonotype has ten or more counts. This chain connects TRBV25-1 to TRBJ1-1; no clear D gene. The CDR3 has 13 amino acids. Germline lookup yields CDR1 MGHDK and CDR2 SYGVNS. V gave up 3 bases and J gave up 3 bases, with 8 bases separating them. CDR3 sequence (DNA): TGTGCCAGCAGTGAGGCGGGTGACACTGAAGCTTTCTTT. This encodes CASSEAGDTEAFF. The complete variable domain, with remaining parts taken from reference TRBV25-1 and TRBJ1-1, reads EADIYQTPRYLVIGTGKKITLECSQTMGHDKMYWYQQDPGMELHLIHYSYGVNSTEKGDLSSESTVSRIRTEHFPLTLESARPSHTSQYLCASSEAGDTEAFFGQGTRLTVV.

This clonotype has a handful of counts. The chain joins TRBV2 to TRBJ2-3; D possibly corresponds to TRBD2 (6 bases). The CDR3 runs to 16 residues. V was cut by 2 bases and J by 1 base, with 13 bases left in between. The germline V gene encodes CDR1 SNHLY and CDR2 FYNNEI. CDR3 DNA sequence: TGTGCCAGCAGTGAAACGGGCAGGGAGGGCACAGATACGCAGTATTTT. Translated, it gives CASSETGREGTDTQYF.